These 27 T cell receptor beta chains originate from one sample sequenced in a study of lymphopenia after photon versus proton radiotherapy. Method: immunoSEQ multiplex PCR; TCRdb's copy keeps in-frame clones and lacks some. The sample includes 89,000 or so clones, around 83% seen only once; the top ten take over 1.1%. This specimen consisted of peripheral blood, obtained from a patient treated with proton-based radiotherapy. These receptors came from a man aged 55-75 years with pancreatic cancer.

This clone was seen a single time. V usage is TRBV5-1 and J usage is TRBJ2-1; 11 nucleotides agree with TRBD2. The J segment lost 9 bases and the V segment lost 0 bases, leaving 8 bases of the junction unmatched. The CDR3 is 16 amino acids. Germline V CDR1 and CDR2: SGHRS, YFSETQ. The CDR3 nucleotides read TGCGCCAGCAGCTTGGGGATCTTAGCGGGAGGGTTTGAGCAGTTCTTC. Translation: CASSLGILAGGFEQFF.

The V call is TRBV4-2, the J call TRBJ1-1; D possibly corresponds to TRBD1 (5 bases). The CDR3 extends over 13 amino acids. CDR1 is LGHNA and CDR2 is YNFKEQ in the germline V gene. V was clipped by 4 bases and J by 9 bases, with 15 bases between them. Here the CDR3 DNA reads TGTGCCAGCAGCCCGGACGGGGGACTGAAAGCTTTCTTT. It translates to CASSPDGGLKAFF.

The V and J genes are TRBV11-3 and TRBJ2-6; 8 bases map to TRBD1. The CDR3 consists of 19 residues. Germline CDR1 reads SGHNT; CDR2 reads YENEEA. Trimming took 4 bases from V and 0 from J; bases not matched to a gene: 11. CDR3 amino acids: CASSSPGTGLHSGANVLTF. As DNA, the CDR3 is TGTGCCAGCAGCTCCCCCGGGACAGGACTCCACTCTGGGGCCAACGTCCTGACTTTC. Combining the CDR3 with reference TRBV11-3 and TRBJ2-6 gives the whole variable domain EAGVVQSPRYKIIEKKQPVAFWCNPISGHNTLYWYLQNLGQGPELLIRYENEEAVDDSQLPKDRFSAERLKGVDSTLKIQPAELGDSAVYLCASSSPGTGLHSGANVLTFGAGSRLTVL.

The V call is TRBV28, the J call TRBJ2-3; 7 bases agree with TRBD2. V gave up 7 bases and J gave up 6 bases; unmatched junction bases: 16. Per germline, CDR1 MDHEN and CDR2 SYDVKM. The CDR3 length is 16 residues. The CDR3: CASTQTGRRTGDTQYF. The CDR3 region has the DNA TGTGCCAGCACCCAGACCGGGAGGAGGACGGGGGATACGCAGTATTTT.

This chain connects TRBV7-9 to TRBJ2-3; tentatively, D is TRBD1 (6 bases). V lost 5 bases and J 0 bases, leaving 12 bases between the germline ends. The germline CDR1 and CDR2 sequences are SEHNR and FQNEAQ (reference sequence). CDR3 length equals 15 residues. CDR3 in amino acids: CASSRGGTSTDTQYF. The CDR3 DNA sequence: TGTGCCAGCAGCCGAGGGGGTACCAGCACAGATACGCAGTATTTT.

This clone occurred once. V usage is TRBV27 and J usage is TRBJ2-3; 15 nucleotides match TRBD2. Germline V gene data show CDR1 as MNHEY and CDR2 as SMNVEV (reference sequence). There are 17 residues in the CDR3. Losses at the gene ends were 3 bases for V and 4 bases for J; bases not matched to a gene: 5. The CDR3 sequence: CASSLLGLAGGPDTQYF. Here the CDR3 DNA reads TGTGCCAGCAGTTTGTTAGGACTAGCGGGAGGGCCAGATACGCAGTATTTT.

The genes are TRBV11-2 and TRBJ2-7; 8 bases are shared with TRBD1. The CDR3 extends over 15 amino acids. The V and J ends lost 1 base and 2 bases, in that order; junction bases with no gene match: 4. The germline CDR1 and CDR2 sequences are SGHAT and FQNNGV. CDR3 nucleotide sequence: TGTGCCAGCAGCTTAGGGACAGGGATCCCCTACGAGCAGTACTTC. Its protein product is CASSLGTGIPYEQYF.

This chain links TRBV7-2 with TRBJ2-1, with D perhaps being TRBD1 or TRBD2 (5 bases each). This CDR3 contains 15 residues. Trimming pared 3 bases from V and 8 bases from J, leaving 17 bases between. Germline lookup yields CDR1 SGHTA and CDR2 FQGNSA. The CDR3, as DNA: TGTGCCAGCAGCTTGGGGTCTACGGGGCTTTATGAGCAGTTCTTC. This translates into CASSLGSTGLYEQFF.

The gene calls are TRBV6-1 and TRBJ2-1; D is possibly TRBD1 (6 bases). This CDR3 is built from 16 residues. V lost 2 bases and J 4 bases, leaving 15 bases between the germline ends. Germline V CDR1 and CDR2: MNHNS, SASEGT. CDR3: CASSESPTRGYNEQFF. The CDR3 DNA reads TGTGCCAGCAGTGAATCGCCTACCAGGGGTTACAATGAGCAGTTCTTC.

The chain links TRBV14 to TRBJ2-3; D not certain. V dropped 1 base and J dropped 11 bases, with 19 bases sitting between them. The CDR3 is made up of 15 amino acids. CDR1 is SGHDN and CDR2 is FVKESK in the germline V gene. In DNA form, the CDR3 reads TGTGCCAGCAGCCAAGGGTTCTCACCCCCCCGGGTGCAGTATTTT. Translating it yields CASSQGFSPPRVQYF.

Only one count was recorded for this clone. CDR3 in DNA: TGTGCCAGCAGCGTAGTACCAGGGGGGAACACCGGGGAGCTGTTTTTT. Residues: CASSVVPGGNTGELFF. This sequence joins TRBV9 and TRBJ2-2, with 7 bases aligning to TRBD1. Germline V gene data show CDR1 as SGDLS and CDR2 as YYNGEE. The CDR3 has 16 residues. V lost 0 bases, J lost 1 base, and 3 bases stayed unmatched.

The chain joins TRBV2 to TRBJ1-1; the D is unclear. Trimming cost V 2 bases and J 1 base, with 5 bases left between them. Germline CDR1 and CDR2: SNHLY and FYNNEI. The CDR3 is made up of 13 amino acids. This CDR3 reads CASSEYGNTEAFF. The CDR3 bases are TGTGCCAGCAGTGAATACGGGAACACTGAAGCTTTCTTT.

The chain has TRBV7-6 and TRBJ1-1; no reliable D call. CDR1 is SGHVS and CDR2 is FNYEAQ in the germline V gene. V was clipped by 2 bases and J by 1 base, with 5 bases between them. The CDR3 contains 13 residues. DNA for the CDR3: TGTGCCAGCAGCTTAAACCAGAACACTGAAGCTTTCTTT. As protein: CASSLNQNTEAFF.

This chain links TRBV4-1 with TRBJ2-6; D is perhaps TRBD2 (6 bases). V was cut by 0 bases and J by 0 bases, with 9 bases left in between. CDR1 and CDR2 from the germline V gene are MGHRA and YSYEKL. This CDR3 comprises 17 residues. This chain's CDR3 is CASSQDGGSSGANVLTF. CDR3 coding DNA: TGCGCCAGCAGCCAAGATGGGGGGAGCTCTGGGGCCAACGTCCTGACTTTC.

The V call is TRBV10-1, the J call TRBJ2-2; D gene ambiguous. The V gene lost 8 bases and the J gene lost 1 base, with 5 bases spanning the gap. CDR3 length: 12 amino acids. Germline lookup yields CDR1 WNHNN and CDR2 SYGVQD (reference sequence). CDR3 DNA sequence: TGCGCCAGCGGGGAGAACACCGGGGAGCTGTTTTTT. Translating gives CASGENTGELFF.

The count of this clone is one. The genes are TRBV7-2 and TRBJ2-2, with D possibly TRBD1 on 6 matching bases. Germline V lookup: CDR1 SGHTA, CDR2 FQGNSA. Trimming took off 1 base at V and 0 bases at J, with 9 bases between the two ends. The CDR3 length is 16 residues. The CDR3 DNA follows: TGTGCCAGCAGCTTAGATAACAGGGCGAACACCGGGGAGCTGTTTTTT. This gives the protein CASSLDNRANTGELFF.

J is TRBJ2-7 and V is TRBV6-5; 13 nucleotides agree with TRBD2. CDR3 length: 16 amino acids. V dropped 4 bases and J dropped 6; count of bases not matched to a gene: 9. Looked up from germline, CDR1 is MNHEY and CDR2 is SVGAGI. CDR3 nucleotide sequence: TGTGCCAGCAGTTTCCGGACTAGCGGGAGTCTCAGCGAGCAGTACTTC. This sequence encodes CASSFRTSGSLSEQYF.

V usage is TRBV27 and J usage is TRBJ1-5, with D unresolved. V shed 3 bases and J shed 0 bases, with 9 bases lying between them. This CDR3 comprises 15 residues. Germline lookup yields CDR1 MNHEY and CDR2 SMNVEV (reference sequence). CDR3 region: CASSFRENSNQPQHF. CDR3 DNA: TGTGCCAGCAGTTTTAGGGAAAATAGCAATCAGCCCCAGCATTTT.

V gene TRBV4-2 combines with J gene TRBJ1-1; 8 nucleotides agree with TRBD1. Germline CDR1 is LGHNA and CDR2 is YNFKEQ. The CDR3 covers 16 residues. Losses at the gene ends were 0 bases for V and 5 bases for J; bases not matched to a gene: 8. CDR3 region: CASSQDQGRGRTEAFF. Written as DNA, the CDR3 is TGTGCCAGCAGCCAAGATCAGGGCAGGGGGCGGACTGAAGCTTTCTTT.

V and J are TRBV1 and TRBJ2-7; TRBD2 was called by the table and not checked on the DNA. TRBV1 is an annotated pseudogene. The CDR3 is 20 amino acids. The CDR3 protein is CTSSQDPGERDHDYSYEQYF. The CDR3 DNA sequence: TGCACCAGCAGCCAAGACCCCGGTGAGCGGGACCACGATTACTCCTACGAGCAGTACTTC.

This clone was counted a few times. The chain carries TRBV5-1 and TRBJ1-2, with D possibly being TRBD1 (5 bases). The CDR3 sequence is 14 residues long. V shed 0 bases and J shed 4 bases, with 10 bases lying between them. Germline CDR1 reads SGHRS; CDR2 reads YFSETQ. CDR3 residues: CASSLEEGSYGYTF. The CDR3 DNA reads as TGCGCCAGCAGCTTGGAGGAGGGGAGCTATGGCTACACCTTC.

The CDR3 DNA reads as TGTGCCAGCAGTTTATGGCCGAGGCACGAGAACACTGAAGCTTTCTTT. The encoded protein is CASSLWPRHENTEAFF. The chain uses TRBV28 and TRBJ1-1; D not resolved. Germline V gene lookup returns CDR1 MDHEN and CDR2 SYDVKM. Deletions cut 0 bases from V and 1 base from J, with 12 bases between. The CDR3 length is 16 residues.

The CDR3 loop reads CASSITGDGELFF. In DNA form, the CDR3 reads TGTGCCAGCAGCATTACAGGGGACGGGGAGCTGTTTTTT. The chain combines TRBV7-3 with TRBJ2-2; 7 nucleotides line up with TRBD1. Germline assignment: CDR1 SGHTA and CDR2 FQGTGA. The CDR3 covers 13 residues. Trimming at V came to 5 bases and at J to 7 bases, leaving 4 bases not matched to a gene.

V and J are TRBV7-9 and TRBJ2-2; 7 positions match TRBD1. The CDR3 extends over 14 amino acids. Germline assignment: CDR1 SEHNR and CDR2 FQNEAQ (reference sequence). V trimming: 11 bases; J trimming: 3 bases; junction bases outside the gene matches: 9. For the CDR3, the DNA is TGTGCCCTGAGAAAGGGGACAGACACCGGGGAGCTGTTTTTT. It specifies CALRKGTDTGELFF.

This CDR3 reads CALRTGYNTEAFF. CDR3 DNA: TGTGCCCTCAGGACAGGATATAACACTGAAGCTTTCTTT. The rearrangement links TRBV30 to TRBJ1-1, with TRBD1 matching 7 bases. This CDR3 contains 13 residues. Germline V lookup: CDR1 GTSNPN, CDR2 SVGIG (reference sequence). J was trimmed by 2 bases and V by 8 bases; bases with no gene match: 8.

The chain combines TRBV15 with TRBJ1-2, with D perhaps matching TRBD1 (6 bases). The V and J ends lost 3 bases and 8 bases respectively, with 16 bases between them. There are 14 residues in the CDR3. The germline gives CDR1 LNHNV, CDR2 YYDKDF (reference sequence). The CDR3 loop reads CATSRTSNRDGYTF. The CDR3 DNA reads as TGTGCCACCAGCAGGACGAGTAACAGGGACGGCTACACCTTC.

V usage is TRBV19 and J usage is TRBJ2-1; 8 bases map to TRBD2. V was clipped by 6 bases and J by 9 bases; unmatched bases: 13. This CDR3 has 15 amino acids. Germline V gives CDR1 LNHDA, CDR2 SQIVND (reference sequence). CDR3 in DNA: TGTGCCAGTAGGTCATTGACTAGCGCCGAGAGTGAGCAGTTCTTC. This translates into CASRSLTSAESEQFF. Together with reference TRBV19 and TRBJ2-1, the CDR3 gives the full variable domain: DGGITQSPKYLFRKEGQNVTLSCEQNLNHDAMYWYRQDPGQGLRLIYYSQIVNDFQKGDIAEGYSVSREKKESFPLTVTSAQKNPTAFYLCASRSLTSAESEQFFGPGTRLTVL.